Below, one T cell receptor beta chain is given with its context. The antigen is unknown. This entry belongs to a study of CD4+ T cells in melanoma. The assay was immunoSEQ multiplex PCR, and TCRdb's table has in-frame clones only and misses some. The top ten clones hold 15% to 20% of a sample with roughly 15,000 clones, about 64% of them seen once. Germline CDR1 and CDR2: SGHVS and FNYEAQ. The CDR3 extends over 15 amino acids. Trimming took 1 base from V and 5 from J; bases not matched to a gene: 6. Study-wide results and limits: A reported correlation linked neoantigen-specific CD4+ T cells to CD8+, macrophage and B cell function. Diverse differentiation states were reported for melanoma neoantigen-specific CD4+ T cells.

The source is a human donor with melanoma. The gene calls are TRBV7-6 and TRBJ2-7; TRBD1 agrees at 9 bases. The sample consisted of cells from a culture (not recorded whether cultured in vitro). CDR3 sequence (DNA): TGTGCCAGCAGCTTAGTTGGGGACAGGGCAGACGAGCAGTACTTC. Encoded protein: CASSLVGDRADEQYF.